This is a list of T cell receptor beta chains from one sample in a study of cytomegalovirus exposure and HLA in healthy donors. Measured with immunoSEQ multiplex PCR; TCRdb has only the in-frame clones, and not every one. The sample yields 95,000 to 110,000 clones, around 9.1% seen once. Sequencing was carried out using PBMCs. The source of these receptors is a man between 35 and 55 years old in good health and CMV-seropositive. CDR3s include the opening cysteine and the closing phenylalanine or tryptophan. A D gene is named only where the DNA matches it firmly. Size values are once, few and many counts, or a class for expanded clones, and some rows have none.

J: TRBJ2-3
size: -
V: TRBV7-9
D: -
CDR3: CASSLGVGSGETDTQYF
DNA: TGTGCCAGCAGCTTAGGAGTCGGTAGTGGAGAGACAGATACGCAGTATTTT

J: TRBJ2-3
size: -
V: TRBV10-3
D: -
CDR3: CATRTASTDTQYF
DNA: TGTGCCACCCGGACAGCCTCCACAGATACGCAGTATTTT

J: TRBJ2-7
size: few
V: TRBV4-2
D: -
CDR3: CASSPRRGQTYEQYF
DNA: TGTGCCAGCAGCCCCCGAAGGGGACAAACCTACGAGCAGTACTTC

J: TRBJ1-2
size: -
V: TRBV5-4
D: -
CDR3: CASSSVLTGVYGYTF
DNA: TGTGCCAGCAGCTCAGTCTTAACCGGGGTCTATGGCTACACCTTC

J: TRBJ1-1
size: -
V: TRBV5-4
D: TRBD1
CDR3: CASRDGGGQGFRNTEAFF
DNA: TGTGCCAGTCGTGACGGGGGGGGACAGGGATTTAGGAACACTGAAGCTTTCTTT

J: TRBJ2-1
size: few
V: TRBV5-8
D: TRBD2
CDR3: CASSLGLAGDEQFF
DNA: TGTGCCAGCAGCTTGGGACTAGCGGGAGATGAGCAGTTCTTC

J: TRBJ2-3
size: -
V: TRBV5-1
D: -
CDR3: CASSFKGSSTDTQYF
DNA: TGCGCCAGCAGCTTCAAAGGGAGTAGCACAGATACGCAGTATTTT

J: TRBJ2-2
size: -
V: TRBV4-2
D: TRBD2
CDR3: CASSPMGGSNTGELFF
DNA: TGTGCCAGCAGCCCCATGGGAGGGTCGAACACCGGGGAGCTGTTTTTT

J: TRBJ2-7
size: -
V: TRBV10-3
D: TRBD2
CDR3: CAIRSGDVYEQYF
DNA: TGTGCCATACGGAGCGGGGATGTCTACGAGCAGTACTTC

J: TRBJ2-1
size: -
V: TRBV25-1
D: -
CDR3: CASSGTGNYNEQFF
DNA: TGTGCCAGCAGTGGCACGGGGAACTACAATGAGCAGTTCTTC

J: TRBJ2-7
size: -
V: TRBV6-5
D: TRBD2
CDR3: CASSLAGEGSYEQYF
DNA: TGTGCCAGCAGTTTAGCGGGAGAGGGCTCCTACGAGCAGTACTTC

J: TRBJ1-2
size: few
V: TRBV5-1
D: -
CDR3: CASSPPGDYGYTF
DNA: TGCGCCAGCAGCCCGCCCGGTGACTATGGCTACACCTTC

J: TRBJ1-1
size: few
V: TRBV7-6
D: -
CDR3: CASGGRGGSEAFF
DNA: TGTGCCAGCGGGGGCAGGGGTGGTTCTGAAGCTTTCTTT

J: TRBJ2-1
size: -
V: TRBV9
D: -
CDR3: CASSSTTYNEQFF
DNA: TGTGCCAGCAGCTCAACTACCTACAATGAGCAGTTCTTC

J: TRBJ1-5
size: -
V: TRBV6-1
D: TRBD1
CDR3: CASSEVGGRSNQPQHF
DNA: TGTGCCAGCAGTGAAGTAGGGGGCCGTAGCAATCAGCCCCAGCATTTT

J: TRBJ2-3
size: -
V: TRBV6-5
D: TRBD1
CDR3: CASSRDREDTQYF
DNA: TGTGCCAGCAGCCGGGACAGGGAAGATACGCAGTATTTT

J: TRBJ1-5
size: few
V: TRBV6-4
D: -
CDR3: CASSEDSNQPQNF
DNA: TGTGCCAGCAGTGAGGATAGCAATCAGCCCCAGAATTTT

J: TRBJ2-7
size: few
V: TRBV13
D: TRBD1
CDR3: CASSLRDRGIYEQYF
DNA: TGTGCCAGCAGCCTCCGGGACAGGGGTATCTACGAGCAGTACTTC

J: TRBJ1-5
size: few
V: TRBV19
D: -
CDR3: CASSKLSTHQHF
DNA: TGTGCCAGTAGTAAGCTGTCCACCCACCAGCATTTT

J: TRBJ2-7
size: -
V: TRBV11-2
D: -
CDR3: CASSSYYEQYF
DNA: TGTGCCAGCAGCTCCTACTACGAGCAGTACTTC

J: TRBJ2-1
size: few
V: TRBV5-1
D: TRBD2
CDR3: CASSLAFSGTSGSGWEFF
DNA: TGCGCCAGCAGCTTGGCCTTTTCAGGGACTAGCGGGAGCGGGTGGGAGTTCTTC

J: TRBJ2-1
size: few
V: TRBV13
D: -
CDR3: CASSFLGREPPHNEQFF
DNA: TGTGCCAGCAGCTTCCTGGGGCGTGAACCCCCACACAATGAGCAGTTCTTC

J: TRBJ1-3
size: -
V: TRBV6-4
D: -
CDR3: CAHLKFGQHSGNTIYF
DNA: TGTGCCCATTTAAAGTTCGGACAGCACTCTGGAAACACCATATATTTT

J: TRBJ1-5
size: few
V: TRBV13
D: TRBD1
CDR3: CASSEGAAGQPQHF
DNA: TGTGCCAGCAGCGAGGGGGCTGCTGGTCAGCCCCAGCATTTT

J: TRBJ2-7
size: few
V: TRBV19
D: TRBD1
CDR3: CASSVTGGGTYEQYF
DNA: TGTGCCAGTAGTGTGACAGGGGGTGGCACCTACGAGCAGTACTTC

J: TRBJ1-5
size: few
V: TRBV5-1
D: TRBD1
CDR3: CASSLGQGASQPQHF
DNA: TGCGCCAGCAGCTTGGGACAGGGGGCCAGTCAGCCCCAGCATTTT

J: TRBJ2-2
size: few
V: TRBV6-1
D: -
CDR3: CATCPDYLGELFF
DNA: TGTGCCACCTGTCCGGACTACCTGGGGGAGCTGTTTTTT